This T cell receptor beta chain is drawn from a study of T-cell reconstitution after alpha-beta-depleted transplantation in children. Overall study findings and caveats: Recipient T cells and thymic progenitors that survived gave rise to the high TCRbeta diversity observed at day 60 in some patients.

A remark on this clonotype: As yet, its antigen is unknown.

Preparation of the TCRbeta library was carried out with unique molecular identifiers. TCRdb used MiXCR to reprocess the PCR reads, holding one entry per CDR3 protein. The data show roughly 570,000 distinct CDR3 sequences, with 27% seen just once and about a third held by the top ten. V lost 4 bases, J lost 3 bases, and 9 bases stayed unmatched. The germline V gene has CDR1 SGHTA and CDR2 FQGNSA. CDR3 size: 16 residues. The chain has TRBV7-2 and TRBJ2-7, with 10 bases aligning to TRBD2. This material consisted of PBMCs, taken before TCRalphabeta/CD19-depleted stem cell transplant. The receptor comes from a boy less than two years old with Wiskott-Aldrich syndrome, due to receive a stem cell transplant. CDR3 DNA sequence: TGTGCCAGCAGCTCAGGAGAACTAGCGGGAAACTACGAGCAGTACTTC. Residues: CASSSGELAGNYEQYF.